These T cell receptor beta chains were read from a single sample in a study of shared clonotypes between healthy human individuals. The assay was immunoSEQ multiplex PCR, and TCRdb's table has in-frame clones only and misses some. The sample has some 2.1 million clones; roughly 93% are singletons. Sample: naive CD8+ T cells from PBMCs. The origin of the receptors is a young man in good health. Some clones in this sample may be carry-over from other donors' samples. CDR3s include the opening cysteine and the closing phenylalanine or tryptophan. Each record gives: CDR3 DNA, CDR3 protein, clone size, D gene, V gene, J gene. A D gene is named only where the DNA matches it firmly. Some rows mark clone size as missing; the rest say once, few, many or name a class of expanded clone.

CDR3nt: TGTGCCAGCAGCTCCGGGACAGGGGCCAACATGAACACTGAAGCTTTCTTT
CDR3aa: CASSSGTGANMNTEAFF
abundance: .
d_gene: TRBD1
v_gene: TRBV5-6
j_gene: TRBJ1-1

CDR3nt: TGTGCCAGCAGCGTAGGGGGTGCCACTGAAGCTTTCTTT
CDR3aa: CASSVGGATEAFF
abundance: .
d_gene: .
v_gene: TRBV9
j_gene: TRBJ1-1

CDR3nt: TGTGCCAGCAGGCACCGGGATTTAGTTTCGGGTACTGAAGCTTTCTTT
CDR3aa: CASRHRDLVSGTEAFF
abundance: .
d_gene: .
v_gene: TRBV2
j_gene: TRBJ1-1

CDR3nt: TGTGCCAGCAGCTCAGGAGAAAAACTCACAGATACGCAGTATTTT
CDR3aa: CASSSGEKLTDTQYF
abundance: .
d_gene: .
v_gene: TRBV7-9
j_gene: TRBJ2-3

CDR3nt: TGTGCCAGCAGCGTAGGGACAGGTGGCGAGCAGTACTTC
CDR3aa: CASSVGTGGEQYF
abundance: .
d_gene: TRBD1
v_gene: TRBV9
j_gene: TRBJ2-7

CDR3nt: TGTGCCAGCAGCGTGTCGGGGAGTGGGACTGAAGCTTTCTTT
CDR3aa: CASSVSGSGTEAFF
abundance: .
d_gene: .
v_gene: TRBV9
j_gene: TRBJ1-1

CDR3nt: TGTGCCAGCAGCCAGGCCCCTCGGGGGGGTGCAACCGGGGAGCTGTTTTTT
CDR3aa: CASSQAPRGGATGELFF
abundance: .
d_gene: TRBD2
v_gene: TRBV14
j_gene: TRBJ2-2

CDR3nt: TGTGCCAGCAGTGAACATGACAGGGATACTCAGCCCCAGCATTTT
CDR3aa: CASSEHDRDTQPQHF
abundance: .
d_gene: TRBD1
v_gene: TRBV9
j_gene: TRBJ1-5

CDR3nt: TGTGCCAGAATAATCTGGGGGATCTATGGCTACACCTTC
CDR3aa: CARIIWGIYGYTF
abundance: .
d_gene: .
v_gene: TRBV19
j_gene: TRBJ1-2

CDR3nt: TGTGCCAGCAGCTTACTCAGGCCCCCACGGGATGAGCAGTTCTTC
CDR3aa: CASSLLRPPRDEQFF
abundance: .
d_gene: .
v_gene: TRBV7-3
j_gene: TRBJ2-1

CDR3nt: TGTGCCATCAGTGAGTCGTTGCACACCTACGAGCAGTACTTC
CDR3aa: CAISESLHTYEQYF
abundance: .
d_gene: .
v_gene: TRBV10-3
j_gene: TRBJ2-7

CDR3nt: TGTGCCAGCAGCCTCACAGCCTCCTACGAGCAGTACTTC
CDR3aa: CASSLTASYEQYF
abundance: .
d_gene: .
v_gene: TRBV27
j_gene: TRBJ2-7

CDR3nt: TGTGCCAGCAGTGAAGCGCGAGGTGAGGTTAGGAACACTGAAGCTTTCTTT
CDR3aa: CASSEARGEVRNTEAFF
abundance: .
d_gene: .
v_gene: TRBV2
j_gene: TRBJ1-1

CDR3nt: TGCGCCAGCAGCCAGGGGACGGGAGAGGGGAAGCCCCAGCATTTT
CDR3aa: CASSQGTGEGKPQHF
abundance: .
d_gene: .
v_gene: TRBV4-3
j_gene: TRBJ1-5

CDR3nt: TGTGCCAGCTCACTACCCCCCCCCTACCGCTATGGCTACACCTTC
CDR3aa: CASSLPPPYRYGYTF
abundance: .
d_gene: .
v_gene: TRBV18
j_gene: TRBJ1-2

CDR3nt: TGTGCCAGCAGTTCAGAAAACGAGGACAGGGGGAACGGCTACACCTTC
CDR3aa: CASSSENEDRGNGYTF
abundance: .
d_gene: TRBD1
v_gene: TRBV28
j_gene: TRBJ1-2

CDR3nt: TGTGCCACCAGCAGAGAGGATAGGACAGGCACAGATACGCAGTATTTT
CDR3aa: CATSREDRTGTDTQYF
abundance: .
d_gene: .
v_gene: TRBV15
j_gene: TRBJ2-3

CDR3nt: TGTGCCAGCAGTTTGACCCCCTACGAGCAGTACTTC
CDR3aa: CASSLTPYEQYF
abundance: .
d_gene: .
v_gene: TRBV27
j_gene: TRBJ2-7

CDR3nt: TGTGCCAGCGGGGACACTGAAGCTTTCTTT
CDR3aa: CASGDTEAFF
abundance: .
d_gene: .
v_gene: TRBV7-9
j_gene: TRBJ1-1

CDR3nt: TGTGCCAGCAGCCACTGGGGACAGGGCGTCTACGAGCAGTACTTC
CDR3aa: CASSHWGQGVYEQYF
abundance: .
d_gene: TRBD1
v_gene: TRBV7-8
j_gene: TRBJ2-7

CDR3nt: TGTGCCAGCAGTGAGGGCAGAGCCCAATCTGGGACCCAGTACTTC
CDR3aa: CASSEGRAQSGTQYF
abundance: .
d_gene: .
v_gene: TRBV2
j_gene: TRBJ2-5

CDR3nt: TGTGCCAGCAAAAACCTAGCGGGAGTTAACGAGCAGTACTTC
CDR3aa: CASKNLAGVNEQYF
abundance: .
d_gene: TRBD2
v_gene: TRBV6-5
j_gene: TRBJ2-7

CDR3nt: TGTGCCAGCAGCGGACGACTAGCGGGTACCTACGAGCAGTACTTC
CDR3aa: CASSGRLAGTYEQYF
abundance: once
d_gene: TRBD2
v_gene: TRBV11-2
j_gene: TRBJ2-7

CDR3nt: TGTGCCAGCAGCGCTGGACGCTATCAGCCCCAGCATTTT
CDR3aa: CASSAGRYQPQHF
abundance: .
d_gene: .
v_gene: TRBV11-2
j_gene: TRBJ1-5

CDR3nt: TGTGCCAGCAGCGTAAGTTTAGGGCTGGAGGGCCCGTACAATGAGCAGTTCTTC
CDR3aa: CASSVSLGLEGPYNEQFF
abundance: .
d_gene: .
v_gene: TRBV9
j_gene: TRBJ2-1

CDR3nt: TGTGCCAGCAGCTTGGGGTCCAGGGACGCGTATGGCTACACCTTC
CDR3aa: CASSLGSRDAYGYTF
abundance: .
d_gene: .
v_gene: TRBV5-6
j_gene: TRBJ1-2

CDR3nt: TGTGCCAGCAGCCTTCCCTCGGAGCGGGACTCCTACGAGCAGTACTTC
CDR3aa: CASSLPSERDSYEQYF
abundance: .
d_gene: TRBD2
v_gene: TRBV28
j_gene: TRBJ2-7

CDR3nt: TGTGCCAGCAGTCCGGGGACTTCCGTGGTGGGCACAGATACGCAGTATTTT
CDR3aa: CASSPGTSVVGTDTQYF
abundance: .
d_gene: .
v_gene: TRBV28
j_gene: TRBJ2-3

CDR3nt: TGTGCCAGCAGAGGGGTCCGACAGGGGGCTTTGGATACGCAGTATTTT
CDR3aa: CASRGVRQGALDTQYF
abundance: .
d_gene: TRBD1
v_gene: TRBV27
j_gene: TRBJ2-3

CDR3nt: TGTGCCAGCTCACCACCGAAAATAGCGGGAGATGACGAGCAGTACTTC
CDR3aa: CASSPPKIAGDDEQYF
abundance: .
d_gene: TRBD2
v_gene: TRBV18
j_gene: TRBJ2-7

CDR3nt: TGTGCCAGCAGCCCGCCCAGGGACCTGAACGAGCAGTACTTC
CDR3aa: CASSPPRDLNEQYF
abundance: .
d_gene: .
v_gene: TRBV7-9
j_gene: TRBJ2-7

CDR3nt: TGCGCCAGCACTGACCTCCTCCCCGAGCAGTACTTC
CDR3aa: CASTDLLPEQYF
abundance: .
d_gene: .
v_gene: TRBV10-2
j_gene: TRBJ2-7

CDR3nt: TGTGCCAGCAGTGCCAGGATAACCTCTGGAAACACCATATATTTT
CDR3aa: CASSARITSGNTIYF
abundance: .
d_gene: .
v_gene: TRBV6-1
j_gene: TRBJ1-3

CDR3nt: TGCGCCAGCAGCCAAGGGACTAGCGGGATCCCCCTCGCCGAGCAGTACTTC
CDR3aa: CASSQGTSGIPLAEQYF
abundance: once
d_gene: TRBD2
v_gene: TRBV4-3
j_gene: TRBJ2-7

CDR3nt: TGTGCCAGCAGCTACGACAGCTCCTACAATGAGCAGTTCTTC
CDR3aa: CASSYDSSYNEQFF
abundance: .
d_gene: .
v_gene: TRBV7-9
j_gene: TRBJ2-1

CDR3nt: TGTGCCAGCAGCGGGGGGACAGGCTACAATGAGCAGTTCTTC
CDR3aa: CASSGGTGYNEQFF
abundance: .
d_gene: TRBD1
v_gene: TRBV9
j_gene: TRBJ2-1

CDR3nt: TGTGCCAGCAGGGGGTTGGTCAACGAGCAGTACTTC
CDR3aa: CASRGLVNEQYF
abundance: .
d_gene: .
v_gene: TRBV11-2
j_gene: TRBJ2-7

CDR3nt: TGTGCCAGCAGCGTACGGGACAGCTTGAGGAATGAGCAGTTCTTC
CDR3aa: CASSVRDSLRNEQFF
abundance: .
d_gene: TRBD1
v_gene: TRBV4-2
j_gene: TRBJ2-1

CDR3nt: TGTGCCAGCAGTTTGATAGACCAAGAGACCCAGTACTTC
CDR3aa: CASSLIDQETQYF
abundance: .
d_gene: .
v_gene: TRBV27
j_gene: TRBJ2-5

CDR3nt: TGTGCCAGCAGAACCGGGACACGTTTCCAGGCTGAAGCTTTCTTT
CDR3aa: CASRTGTRFQAEAFF
abundance: .
d_gene: .
v_gene: TRBV6-5
j_gene: TRBJ1-1

CDR3nt: TGCGCCAGCAGCTCGGGAGGAACTGAAGCTTTCTTT
CDR3aa: CASSSGGTEAFF
abundance: .
d_gene: .
v_gene: TRBV5-1
j_gene: TRBJ1-1

CDR3nt: TGTGCCAGCAGCTTGGCGGTCTCGACTAGCGGGAGCGGGGAGCTGTTTTTT
CDR3aa: CASSLAVSTSGSGELFF
abundance: .
d_gene: TRBD2
v_gene: TRBV5-6
j_gene: TRBJ2-2

CDR3nt: TGTGCCAGCACTCGGGGGTTGGCCCCCGGGGAGCTGTTTTTT
CDR3aa: CASTRGLAPGELFF
abundance: .
d_gene: .
v_gene: TRBV2
j_gene: TRBJ2-2

CDR3nt: TGTGCCAGCAGCCACAATATCAGGGTCTCTGGAAACACCATATATTTT
CDR3aa: CASSHNIRVSGNTIYF
abundance: .
d_gene: .
v_gene: TRBV7-9
j_gene: TRBJ1-3

CDR3nt: TGTGCCAGCAGCTTAGGGGCAGGCTATGGCTACACCTTC
CDR3aa: CASSLGAGYGYTF
abundance: few
d_gene: .
v_gene: TRBV7-8
j_gene: TRBJ1-2

CDR3nt: TGTGCCAGCAGTTTACGGGCCCCTGGAAACACCATATATTTT
CDR3aa: CASSLRAPGNTIYF
abundance: .
d_gene: .
v_gene: TRBV28
j_gene: TRBJ1-3

CDR3nt: TGTGCCAGCAGCCCCGGGACGCTCTACGAGCAGTACTTC
CDR3aa: CASSPGTLYEQYF
abundance: .
d_gene: .
v_gene: TRBV5-6
j_gene: TRBJ2-7

CDR3nt: TGTGCCAGCAGCTTAGGGCAGGGGTGGACCCAGTACTTC
CDR3aa: CASSLGQGWTQYF
abundance: .
d_gene: .
v_gene: TRBV7-2
j_gene: TRBJ2-5

CDR3nt: TGTGCCAGCAGTGAATCACACCTCCGGGAGCAGTTCTTC
CDR3aa: CASSESHLREQFF
abundance: .
d_gene: .
v_gene: TRBV6-4
j_gene: TRBJ2-1

CDR3nt: TGTGCCAGCAGCTTGTATGACTGGGGGGCCAAAAACATTCAGTACTTC
CDR3aa: CASSLYDWGAKNIQYF
abundance: .
d_gene: .
v_gene: TRBV11-2
j_gene: TRBJ2-4

CDR3nt: TGCGCCAGCAGCCATTTACAGGGGACTGAGCAGTTCTTC
CDR3aa: CASSHLQGTEQFF
abundance: .
d_gene: TRBD1
v_gene: TRBV4-1
j_gene: TRBJ2-1

CDR3nt: TGTGCCAGCAGCTTAGGAGAGGGGACTGAAGCTTTCTTT
CDR3aa: CASSLGEGTEAFF
abundance: .
d_gene: .
v_gene: TRBV7-6
j_gene: TRBJ1-1

CDR3nt: TGTGCCAGTAGTATTTCCGAAAACACCGGGGAGCTGTTTTTT
CDR3aa: CASSISENTGELFF
abundance: .
d_gene: .
v_gene: TRBV19
j_gene: TRBJ2-2

CDR3nt: TGCGCCAGCAGCCTAGAAACAGGGAGGTCCTTTTACGAGCAGTACTTC
CDR3aa: CASSLETGRSFYEQYF
abundance: .
d_gene: .
v_gene: TRBV4-1
j_gene: TRBJ2-7

CDR3nt: TGTGCCATCAGCCAGGGCTTGAGTCGAGACAGGGGGAAGATTTACGAGCAGTACTTC
CDR3aa: CAISQGLSRDRGKIYEQYF
abundance: .
d_gene: TRBD1
v_gene: TRBV10-3
j_gene: TRBJ2-7

CDR3nt: TGTGCCAGCAGTTTGGACCCGGGACAGGGGCTCTGGGGCTACACCTTC
CDR3aa: CASSLDPGQGLWGYTF
abundance: .
d_gene: TRBD1
v_gene: TRBV27
j_gene: TRBJ1-2

CDR3nt: TGTGCCAGCAGGGGACAACTCAATGAGCAGTTCTTC
CDR3aa: CASRGQLNEQFF
abundance: .
d_gene: .
v_gene: TRBV7-9
j_gene: TRBJ2-1

CDR3nt: TGTGCCACCACGAGCGCGTACAATGAGCAGTTCTTC
CDR3aa: CATTSAYNEQFF
abundance: once
d_gene: .
v_gene: TRBV19
j_gene: TRBJ2-1

CDR3nt: TGTGCCAGTAGTTTGCGGACCAACCCAGGCAATCAGCCCCAGCATTTT
CDR3aa: CASSLRTNPGNQPQHF
abundance: .
d_gene: .
v_gene: TRBV19
j_gene: TRBJ1-5

CDR3nt: TGCAGCGTTGGGCTCCCAGGGGGCATCGCCGGGGAGCTGTTTTTT
CDR3aa: CSVGLPGGIAGELFF
abundance: .
d_gene: TRBD1
v_gene: TRBV29-1
j_gene: TRBJ2-2